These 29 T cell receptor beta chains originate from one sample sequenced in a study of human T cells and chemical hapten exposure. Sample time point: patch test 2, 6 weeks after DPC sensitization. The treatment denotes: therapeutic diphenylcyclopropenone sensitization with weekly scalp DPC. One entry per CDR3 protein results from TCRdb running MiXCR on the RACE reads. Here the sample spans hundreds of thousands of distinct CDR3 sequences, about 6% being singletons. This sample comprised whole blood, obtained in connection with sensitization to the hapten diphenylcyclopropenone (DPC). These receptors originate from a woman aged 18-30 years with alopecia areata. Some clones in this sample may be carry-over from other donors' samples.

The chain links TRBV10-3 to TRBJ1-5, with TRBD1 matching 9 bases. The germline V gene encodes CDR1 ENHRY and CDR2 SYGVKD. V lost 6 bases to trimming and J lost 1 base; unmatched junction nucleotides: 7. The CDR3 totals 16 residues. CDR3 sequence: CAISAWGQGSNQPQHF. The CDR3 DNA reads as TGTGCCATCAGCGCATGGGGACAGGGCAGCAATCAGCCCCAGCATTTT.

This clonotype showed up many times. CDR3 residues: CASSPSETQYF. For the CDR3, the DNA is TGTGCCAGCAGCCCCTCAGAGACCCAGTACTTC. V gene TRBV7-6 combines with J gene TRBJ2-5; D gene uncertain. This CDR3 is 11 amino acids long. V shed 5 bases and J shed 4 bases, with 5 bases lying between them. Germline V lookup: CDR1 SGHVS, CDR2 FNYEAQ.

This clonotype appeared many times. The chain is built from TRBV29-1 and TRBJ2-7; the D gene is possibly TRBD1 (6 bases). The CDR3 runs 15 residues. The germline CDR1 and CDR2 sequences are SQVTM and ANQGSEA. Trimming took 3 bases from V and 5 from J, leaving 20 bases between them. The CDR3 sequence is CSVESASGARDEQYF. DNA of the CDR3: TGCAGCGTTGAGAGCGCTTCAGGGGCTAGAGACGAGCAGTACTTC.

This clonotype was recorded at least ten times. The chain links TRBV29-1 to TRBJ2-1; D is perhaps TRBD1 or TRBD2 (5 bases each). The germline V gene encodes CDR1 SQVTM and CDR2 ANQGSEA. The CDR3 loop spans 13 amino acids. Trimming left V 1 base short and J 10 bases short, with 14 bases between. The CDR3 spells CSVEVWQGEEQFF. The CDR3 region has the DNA TGCAGCGTTGAAGTTTGGCAGGGAGAGGAGCAGTTCTTC.

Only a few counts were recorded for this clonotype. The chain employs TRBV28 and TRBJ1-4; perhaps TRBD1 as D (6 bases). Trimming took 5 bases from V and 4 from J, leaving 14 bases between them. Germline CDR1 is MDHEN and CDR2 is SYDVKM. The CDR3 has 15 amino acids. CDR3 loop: CASSIEGVGNEKLFF. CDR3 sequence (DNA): TGTGCCAGCAGTATCGAGGGGGTCGGTAATGAAAAACTGTTTTTT.

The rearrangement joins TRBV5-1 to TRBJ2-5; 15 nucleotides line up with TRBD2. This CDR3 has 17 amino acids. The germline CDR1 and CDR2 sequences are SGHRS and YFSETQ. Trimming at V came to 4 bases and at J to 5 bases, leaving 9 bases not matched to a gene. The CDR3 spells CASSPGLAGGRYETQYF. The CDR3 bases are TGCGCCAGCAGCCCTGGACTAGCGGGGGGGCGGTATGAGACCCAGTACTTC.

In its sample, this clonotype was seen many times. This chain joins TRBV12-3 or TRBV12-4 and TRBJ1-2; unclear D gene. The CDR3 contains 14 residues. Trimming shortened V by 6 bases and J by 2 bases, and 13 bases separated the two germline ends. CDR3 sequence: CASRAEDQNYGYTF. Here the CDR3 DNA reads TGTGCCAGCAGGGCCGAGGACCAAAACTATGGCTACACCTTC.

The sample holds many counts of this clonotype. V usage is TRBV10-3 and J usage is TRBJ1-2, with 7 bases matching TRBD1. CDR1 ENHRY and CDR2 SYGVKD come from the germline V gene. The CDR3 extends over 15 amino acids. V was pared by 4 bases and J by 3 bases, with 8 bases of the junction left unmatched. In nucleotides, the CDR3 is TGTGCCATCAGTGTGGACAGGATGGGGGACTATGGCTACACCTTC. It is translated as CAISVDRMGDYGYTF.

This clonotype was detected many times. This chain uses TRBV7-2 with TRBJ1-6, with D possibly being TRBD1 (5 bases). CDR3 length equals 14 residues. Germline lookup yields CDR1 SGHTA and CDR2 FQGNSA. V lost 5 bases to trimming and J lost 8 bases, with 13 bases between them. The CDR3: CASSPRQMDSPLHF. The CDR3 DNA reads TGTGCCAGCAGCCCCCGACAGATGGATTCACCCCTCCACTTT.

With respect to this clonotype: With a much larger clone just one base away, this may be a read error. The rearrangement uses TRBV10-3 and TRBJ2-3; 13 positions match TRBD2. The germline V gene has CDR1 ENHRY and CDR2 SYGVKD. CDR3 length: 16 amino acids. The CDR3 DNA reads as TGTGCCATCGGCATGACTAGCGGGGGGACAACAGATACGCAGAATTTT. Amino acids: CAIGMTSGGTTDTQNF.

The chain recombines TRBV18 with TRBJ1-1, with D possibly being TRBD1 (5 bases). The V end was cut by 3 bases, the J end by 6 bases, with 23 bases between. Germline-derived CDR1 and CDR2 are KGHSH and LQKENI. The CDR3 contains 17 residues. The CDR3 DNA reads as TGTGCCAGCTCACCCAGAACGTTGGGAGCCCGGGGCGCTGAAGCTTTCTTT. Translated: CASSPRTLGARGAEAFF.

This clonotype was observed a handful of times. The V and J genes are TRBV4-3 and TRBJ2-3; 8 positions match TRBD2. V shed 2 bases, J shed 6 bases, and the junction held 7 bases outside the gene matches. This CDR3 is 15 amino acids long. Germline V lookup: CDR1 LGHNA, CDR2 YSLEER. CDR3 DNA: TGCGCCAGCAGCCAATCGCGGGGGGTGGAGGATACGCAGTATTTT. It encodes CASSQSRGVEDTQYF.

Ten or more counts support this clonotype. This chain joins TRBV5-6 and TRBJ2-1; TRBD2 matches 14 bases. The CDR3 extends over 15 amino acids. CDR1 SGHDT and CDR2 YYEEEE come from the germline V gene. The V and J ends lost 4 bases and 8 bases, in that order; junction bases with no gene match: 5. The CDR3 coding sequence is TGTGCCAGCAGCCTGGGACTAGCGGGGGTGGATGAGCAGTTCTTC. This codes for CASSLGLAGVDEQFF.

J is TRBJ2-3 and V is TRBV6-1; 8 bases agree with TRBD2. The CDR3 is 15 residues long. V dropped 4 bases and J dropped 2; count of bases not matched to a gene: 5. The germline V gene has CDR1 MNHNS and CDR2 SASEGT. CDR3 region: CASSVGSGVTDTQYF. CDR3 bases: TGTGCCAGCAGTGTGGGTAGCGGGGTCACAGATACGCAGTATTTT.

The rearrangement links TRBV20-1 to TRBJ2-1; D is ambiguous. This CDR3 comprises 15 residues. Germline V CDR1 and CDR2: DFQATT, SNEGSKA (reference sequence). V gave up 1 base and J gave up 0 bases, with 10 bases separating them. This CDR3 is CSARVSPSSYNEQFF. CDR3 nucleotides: TGCAGTGCTAGAGTTAGTCCGAGCTCCTACAATGAGCAGTTCTTC.

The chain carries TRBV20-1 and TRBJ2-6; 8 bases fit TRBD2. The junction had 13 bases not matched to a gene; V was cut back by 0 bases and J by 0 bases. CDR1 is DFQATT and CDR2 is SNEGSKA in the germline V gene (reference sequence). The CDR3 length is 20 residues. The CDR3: CSARDVLAAGATSGANVLTF. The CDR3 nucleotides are TGCAGTGCTAGAGACGTACTTGCAGCGGGGGCCACCTCTGGGGCCAACGTCCTGACTTTC.

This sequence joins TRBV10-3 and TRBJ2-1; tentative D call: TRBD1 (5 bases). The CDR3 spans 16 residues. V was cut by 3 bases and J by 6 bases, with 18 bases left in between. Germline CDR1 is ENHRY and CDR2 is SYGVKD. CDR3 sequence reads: CAISDPDSGVSNEQFF. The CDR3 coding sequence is TGTGCCATCAGTGATCCCGACAGTGGGGTAAGCAATGAGCAGTTCTTC.

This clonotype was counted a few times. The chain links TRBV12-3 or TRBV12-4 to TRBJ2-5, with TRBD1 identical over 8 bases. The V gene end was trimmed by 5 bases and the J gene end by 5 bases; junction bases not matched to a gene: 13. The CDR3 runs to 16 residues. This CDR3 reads CASSPRTGSRRETQYF. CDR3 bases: TGTGCCAGCAGTCCTCGGACAGGGTCGCGGAGGGAGACCCAGTACTTC.

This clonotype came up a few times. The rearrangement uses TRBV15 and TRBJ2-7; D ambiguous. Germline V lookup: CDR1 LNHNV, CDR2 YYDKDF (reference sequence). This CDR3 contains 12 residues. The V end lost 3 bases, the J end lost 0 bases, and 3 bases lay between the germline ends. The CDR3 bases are TGTGCCACCAGCAGGGACTCCTACGAGCAGTACTTC. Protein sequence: CATSRDSYEQYF. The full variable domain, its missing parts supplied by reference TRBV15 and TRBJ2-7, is DAMVIQNPRYQVTQFGKPVTLSCSQTLNHNVMYWYQQKSSQAPKLLFHYYDKDFNNEADTPDNFQSRRPNTSFCFLDIRSPGLGDTAMYLCATSRDSYEQYFGPGTRLTVT.

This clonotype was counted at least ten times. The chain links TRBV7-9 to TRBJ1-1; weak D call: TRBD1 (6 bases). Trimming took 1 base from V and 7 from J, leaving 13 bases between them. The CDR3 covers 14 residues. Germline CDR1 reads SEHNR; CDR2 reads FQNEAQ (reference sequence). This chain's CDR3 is CASSLVQGSVEAFF. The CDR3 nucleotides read TGTGCCAGCAGCTTAGTGCAGGGGAGTGTTGAAGCTTTCTTT.

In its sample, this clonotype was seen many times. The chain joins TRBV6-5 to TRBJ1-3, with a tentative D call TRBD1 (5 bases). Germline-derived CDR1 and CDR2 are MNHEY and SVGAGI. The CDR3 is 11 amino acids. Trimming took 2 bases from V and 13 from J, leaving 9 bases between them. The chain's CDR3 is CASSYGGTIYF. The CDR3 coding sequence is TGTGCCAGCAGTTACGGGGGAACGATATATTTT.

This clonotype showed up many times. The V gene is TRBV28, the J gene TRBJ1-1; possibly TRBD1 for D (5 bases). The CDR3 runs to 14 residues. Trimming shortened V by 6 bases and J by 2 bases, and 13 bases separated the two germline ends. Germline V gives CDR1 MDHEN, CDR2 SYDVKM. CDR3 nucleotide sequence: TGTGCCAGCAGCTGGGTCCAGGGCAACACTGAAGCTTTCTTT. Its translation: CASSWVQGNTEAFF.

The CDR3 protein is CASSSHDRRPYNEQFF. The CDR3 region has the DNA TGTGCCAGCAGTTCCCACGACAGGCGGCCCTACAATGAGCAGTTCTTC. The gene calls are TRBV6-2 or TRBV6-3 and TRBJ2-1; possible D gene TRBD1, 6 bases. Germline CDR1 is MNHEY and CDR2 is SVGEGT. Trimming took 4 bases from V and 2 from J, leaving 15 bases between them. This CDR3 region has 16 residues.

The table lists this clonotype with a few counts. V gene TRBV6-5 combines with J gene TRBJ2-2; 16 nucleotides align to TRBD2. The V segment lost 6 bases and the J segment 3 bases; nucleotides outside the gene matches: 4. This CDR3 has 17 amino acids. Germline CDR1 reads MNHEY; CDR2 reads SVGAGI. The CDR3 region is CASRPGLAGGDTGELFF. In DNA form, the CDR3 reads TGTGCCAGCAGGCCGGGACTAGCGGGGGGGGACACCGGGGAGCTGTTTTTT.

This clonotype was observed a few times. CDR3 nucleotide sequence: TGTGCCAGCTCACCCGGGACACCGAAAGAGACCCAGTACTTC. Its translation is CASSPGTPKETQYF. This chain uses TRBV6-2 or TRBV6-3 with TRBJ2-5; possibly TRBD1 for D (6 bases). Trimming removed 8 bases from V and 3 bases from J, with 16 bases in between. Germline CDR1 MNHEY, CDR2 SVGEGT. The length of the CDR3 is 14 residues.

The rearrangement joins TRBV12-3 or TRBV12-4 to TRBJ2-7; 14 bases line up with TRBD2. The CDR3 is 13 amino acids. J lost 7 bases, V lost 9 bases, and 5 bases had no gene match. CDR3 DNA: TGTGCCAGTTCGGGACTAGCGGGGGAGGAGCAGTACTTC. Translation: CASSGLAGEEQYF.

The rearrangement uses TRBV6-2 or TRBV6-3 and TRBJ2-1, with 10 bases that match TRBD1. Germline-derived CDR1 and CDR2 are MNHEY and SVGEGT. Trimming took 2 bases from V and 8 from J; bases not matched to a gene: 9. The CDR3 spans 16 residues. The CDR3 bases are TGTGCCAGCAGTTACGGACCGGGACAGGGGTTCGATGAGCAGTTCTTC. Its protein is CASSYGPGQGFDEQFF.

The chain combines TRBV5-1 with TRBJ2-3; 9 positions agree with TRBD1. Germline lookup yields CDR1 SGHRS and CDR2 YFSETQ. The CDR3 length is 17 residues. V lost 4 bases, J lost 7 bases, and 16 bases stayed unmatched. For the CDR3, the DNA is TGCGCCAGCAGCCCAACAGGGGGCAGACCCCTCGGAAATACGCAGTATTTT. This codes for CASSPTGGRPLGNTQYF.

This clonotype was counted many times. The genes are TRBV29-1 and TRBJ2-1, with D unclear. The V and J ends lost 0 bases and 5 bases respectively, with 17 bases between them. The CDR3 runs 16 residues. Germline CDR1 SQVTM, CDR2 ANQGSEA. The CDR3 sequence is CSVEDLPALLHNEQFF. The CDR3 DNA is TGCAGCGTTGAAGACCTCCCGGCGCTTTTACACAATGAGCAGTTCTTC.